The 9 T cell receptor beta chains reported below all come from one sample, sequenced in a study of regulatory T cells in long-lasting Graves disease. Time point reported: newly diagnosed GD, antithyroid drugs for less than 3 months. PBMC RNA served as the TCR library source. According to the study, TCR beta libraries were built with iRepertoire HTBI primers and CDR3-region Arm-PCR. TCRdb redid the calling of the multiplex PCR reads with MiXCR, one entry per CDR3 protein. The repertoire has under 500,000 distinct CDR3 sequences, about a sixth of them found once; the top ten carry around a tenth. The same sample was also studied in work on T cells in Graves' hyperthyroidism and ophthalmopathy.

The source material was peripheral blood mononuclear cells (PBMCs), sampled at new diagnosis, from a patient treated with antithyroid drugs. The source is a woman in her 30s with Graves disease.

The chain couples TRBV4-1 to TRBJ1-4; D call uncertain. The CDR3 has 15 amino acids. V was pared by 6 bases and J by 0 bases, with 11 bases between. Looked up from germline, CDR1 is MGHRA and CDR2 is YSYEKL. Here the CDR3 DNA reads TGCGCCAGCAGTTTCACGACGGCAACTAATGAAAAACTGTTTTTT. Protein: CASSFTTATNEKLFF.

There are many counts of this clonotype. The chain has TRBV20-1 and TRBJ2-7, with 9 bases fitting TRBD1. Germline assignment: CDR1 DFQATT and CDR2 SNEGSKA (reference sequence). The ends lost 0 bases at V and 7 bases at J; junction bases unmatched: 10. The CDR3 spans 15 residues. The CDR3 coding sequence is TGCAGTGCTAGAGATCCCAGGACAGGGGCGTTGGAGCAGTACTTC. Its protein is CSARDPRTGALEQYF.

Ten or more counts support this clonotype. The CDR3 nucleotides are TGCAGTGCTAGTTCCGGGTCCTTCCTTAACCAGTACTTC. Translating gives CSASSGSFLNQYF. This chain links TRBV20-1 with TRBJ2-5; D unclear. The CDR3 covers 13 residues. Germline assignment: CDR1 DFQATT and CDR2 SNEGSKA (reference sequence). The ends were cut back, 3 bases at V and 10 bases at J, with 18 bases in the middle.

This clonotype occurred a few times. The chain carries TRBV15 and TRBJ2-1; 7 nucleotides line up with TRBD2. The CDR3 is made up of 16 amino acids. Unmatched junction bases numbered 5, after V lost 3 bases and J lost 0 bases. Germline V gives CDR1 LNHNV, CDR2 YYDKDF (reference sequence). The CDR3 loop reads CATSRRASGSYNEQFF. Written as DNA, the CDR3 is TGTGCCACCAGCAGGAGGGCTAGCGGCTCCTACAATGAGCAGTTCTTC.

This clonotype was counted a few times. The CDR3 loop is CSVVARTNTGELFF. The CDR3 bases are TGCAGCGTTGTAGCCAGGACAAACACCGGGGAGCTGTTTTTT. The V and J genes are TRBV29-1 and TRBJ2-2, with D tentatively TRBD1 (5 bases). CDR1 SQVTM and CDR2 ANQGSEA come from the germline V gene. This CDR3 contains 14 residues. The V end lost 4 bases, the J end lost 2 bases, and 11 bases lay between the germline ends.

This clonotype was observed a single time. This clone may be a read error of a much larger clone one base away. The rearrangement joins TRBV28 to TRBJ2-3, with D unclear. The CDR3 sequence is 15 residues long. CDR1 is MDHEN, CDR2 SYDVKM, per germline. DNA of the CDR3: TGTGCCAGCAGTTCCAGGACGAAGAGTGCAGATATGCAGTATTTT. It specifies CASSSRTKSADMQYF.

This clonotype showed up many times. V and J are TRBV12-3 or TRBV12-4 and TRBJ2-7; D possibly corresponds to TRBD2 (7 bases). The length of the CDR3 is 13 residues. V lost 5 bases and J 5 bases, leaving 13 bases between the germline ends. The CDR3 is CASSRGGPDEQYF. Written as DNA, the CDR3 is TGTGCCAGCAGTCGCGGGGGCCCGGACGAGCAGTACTTC.

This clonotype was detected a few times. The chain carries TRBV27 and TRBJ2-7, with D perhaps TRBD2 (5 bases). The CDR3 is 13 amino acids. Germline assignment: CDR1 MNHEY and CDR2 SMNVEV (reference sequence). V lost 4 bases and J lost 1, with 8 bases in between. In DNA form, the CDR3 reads TGTGCCAGCAGTTCGCCGGGGTCCTACGAGCAGTACTTC. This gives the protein CASSSPGSYEQYF.

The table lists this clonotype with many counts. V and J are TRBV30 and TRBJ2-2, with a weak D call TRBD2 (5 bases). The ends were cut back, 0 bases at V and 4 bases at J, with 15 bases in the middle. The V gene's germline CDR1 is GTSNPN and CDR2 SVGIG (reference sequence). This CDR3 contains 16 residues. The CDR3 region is CAWSVGRGSGTGELFF. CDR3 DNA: TGTGCCTGGAGTGTCGGTCGGGGATCTGGCACCGGGGAGCTGTTTTTT.